These 27 T cell receptor beta chains were all obtained from the same sample, sequenced in a study of regulatory T cells in long-lasting Graves disease. Arm-PCR of CDR3 regions with iRepertoire HTBI primers generated TCR beta libraries. TCRdb re-derived calls from the multiplex PCR reads in MiXCR, one entry per CDR3 protein. The sample lists under 300,000 distinct CDR3 sequences; 15% to 20% were seen once. Time point of the sample: newly diagnosed GD, antithyroid drugs for less than 3 months. PBMC-derived RNA was used for the TCR library. Separately, the same data were catalogued under a study of T cells in Graves' hyperthyroidism and ophthalmopathy.

Sequences were derived from peripheral blood mononuclear cells (PBMCs), sampled at new diagnosis, from a patient treated with antithyroid drugs. These receptors were collected from a woman aged 25-40 years with Graves disease.

This sequence joins TRBV7-2 and TRBJ2-3; 10 bases match TRBD1. The CDR3 is 15 residues long. Germline assignment: CDR1 SGHTA and CDR2 FQGNSA. The ends lost 5 bases at V and 7 bases at J; junction bases unmatched: 9. The CDR3 DNA follows: TGTGCCAGCAGCCAGCTGGACAGGGGGGCTTATACGCAGTATTTT. Its protein product is CASSQLDRGAYTQYF.

The chain joins TRBV2 to TRBJ2-5; D unresolved. The V gene lost 4 bases and the J gene lost 5 bases, with 11 bases spanning the gap. Germline values: CDR1 SNHLY, CDR2 FYNNEI. This CDR3 has 13 amino acids. CDR3 region: CASSGNVGETQYF. The CDR3 DNA reads TGTGCCAGCAGTGGTAATGTTGGGGAGACCCAGTACTTC.

This clonotype occurred many times. The chain recombines TRBV9 with TRBJ2-3; D unclear. Germline CDR1 SGDLS, CDR2 YYNGEE. Trimming stripped 1 base from V and 10 bases from J, with 10 bases between. The CDR3 covers 12 residues. The CDR3 DNA reads as TGTGCCAGCAGCGTACAAGGGCACGCGCAGTATTTT. Translated, it gives CASSVQGHAQYF.

This clonotype was detected ten times or more. The chain couples TRBV20-1 to TRBJ1-5; a possible D gene is TRBD1 (6 bases). From germline, CDR1 is DFQATT and CDR2 SNEGSKA (reference sequence). The CDR3 is 13 amino acids. Trimming took 6 bases from V and 7 from J, leaving 16 bases between them. CDR3 sequence reads: CSAGGRDYQPQHF. In DNA, the CDR3 is TGCAGTGCGGGGGGCAGGGATTACCAGCCCCAGCATTTT.

The rearrangement joins TRBV7-9 to TRBJ2-2; D remains unclear. The CDR3 runs to 18 residues. Germline CDR1 is SEHNR and CDR2 is FQNEAQ (reference sequence). The V end lost 5 bases, the J end lost 0 bases, and 19 bases lay between the germline ends. This CDR3 reads CASSEIIQSLANTGELFF. CDR3 DNA sequence: TGTGCCAGCAGCGAGATAATCCAGAGTCTTGCGAACACCGGGGAGCTGTTTTTT. The full variable domain, with the rest looked up from reference TRBV7-9 and TRBJ2-2, is DTGVSQNPRHKITKRGQNVTFRCDPISEHNRLYWYRQTLGQGPEFLTYFQNEAQLEKSRLLSDRFSAERPKGSFSTLEIQRTEQGDSAMYLCASSEIIQSLANTGELFFGEGSRLTVL.

The chain is built from TRBV6-1 and TRBJ1-5, with 8 bases fitting TRBD1. The length of the CDR3 is 14 residues. V trimming: 4 bases; J trimming: 6 bases; junction bases outside the gene matches: 5. Per the germline V gene, CDR1 is MNHNS and CDR2 is SASEGT. The CDR3, as DNA: TGTGCCAGCAGTGTAACAGGGGGTGGTCAGCCCCAGCATTTT. Amino acid sequence: CASSVTGGGQPQHF.

This clonotype was seen many times. The rearrangement links TRBV7-2 to TRBJ1-1, with a possible D match to TRBD1 (5 bases). Germline CDR1 SGHTA, CDR2 FQGNSA. CDR3 size: 13 residues. V was shortened by 4 bases and J by 0 bases, with 6 bases between the two germline ends. CDR3 amino acids: CASSWGMNTEAFF. The CDR3 nucleotides are TGTGCCAGCAGCTGGGGGATGAACACTGAAGCTTTCTTT. Using reference TRBV7-2 and TRBJ1-1 for the parts outside the CDR3, the full variable domain is GAGVSQSPSNKVTEKGKDVELRCDPISGHTALYWYRQSLGQGLEFLIYFQGNSAPDKSGLPSDRFSAERTGGSVSTLTIQRTQQEDSAVYLCASSWGMNTEAFFGQGTRLTVV.

This clonotype came up many times. The CDR3 loop reads CASTPPGIYGYTF. The DNA of the CDR3 is TGTGCCAGCACACCACCGGGGATCTATGGCTACACCTTC. The V and J genes are TRBV6-1 and TRBJ1-2; D is unresolved. V shed 7 bases and J shed 4 bases, with 13 bases lying between them. Germline V gene data show CDR1 as MNHNS and CDR2 as SASEGT. There are 13 residues in the CDR3.

The J gene is TRBJ1-3, the V gene TRBV12-3 or TRBV12-4, with D perhaps TRBD1 (5 bases). The CDR3 sequence is 13 residues long. V was trimmed by 10 bases and J by 3 bases, leaving 13 bases between them. The DNA of the CDR3 is TGTGCCACAGACAGTAAACATGGAAACACCATATATTTT. This sequence encodes CATDSKHGNTIYF.

This clonotype appeared many times. The genes are TRBV5-1 and TRBJ2-2, with a weak D call TRBD2 (6 bases). The CDR3 length is 14 residues. Germline loops: CDR1 SGHRS, CDR2 YFSETQ. V gave up 4 bases and J gave up 4 bases, with 11 bases separating them. CDR3 DNA: TGCGCCAGCAGCCAAGGGACTGCCACCGGGGAGCTGTTTTTT. The encoded protein is CASSQGTATGELFF.

This clonotype was detected only once. Just one base apart from a much larger clone, this may be a read error. This chain uses TRBV7-2 with TRBJ1-5; D possibly corresponds to TRBD1 (6 bases). V was cut by 5 bases and J by 5 bases, with 16 bases left in between. Germline-derived CDR1 and CDR2 are SGHTA and FQGNSA. CDR3 length: 15 amino acids. CDR3 region: CASSQDIGGDQPQHF. The CDR3 coding sequence is TGTGCCAGCAGCCAAGATATAGGGGGGGATCAGCCCCAGCATTTT. Drawing the rest from reference TRBV7-2 and TRBJ1-5, the complete variable domain is GAGVSQSPSNKVTEKGKDVELRCDPISGHTALYWYRQSLGQGLEFLIYFQGNSAPDKSGLPSDRFSAERTGGSVSTLTIQRTQQEDSAVYLCASSQDIGGDQPQHFGDGTRLSIL.

This clonotype was observed at least ten times. The rearrangement joins TRBV18 to TRBJ1-1; 7 bases are a match to TRBD1. Looked up from germline, CDR1 is KGHSH and CDR2 is LQKENI. The CDR3 loop spans 15 amino acids. The V segment lost 3 bases and the J segment 5 bases; nucleotides outside the gene matches: 9. CDR3 sequence: CASSPEEAGGTEAFF. CDR3 in DNA: TGTGCCAGCTCACCGGAGGAGGCAGGGGGTACTGAAGCTTTCTTT.

Of note for this clonotype: The likely explanation is a read error, given a far larger clone one base away. DNA for the CDR3: TGTGCCAGCAGCCTTGGAGAGGGGGAAGCTTTCTTT. Residues: CASSLGEGEAFF. V is TRBV7-6 and J is TRBJ1-1; D might be TRBD1 (5 bases). V was cut by 5 bases and J by 8 bases, with 12 bases left in between. Germline CDR1 SGHVS, CDR2 FNYEAQ. There are 12 residues in the CDR3.

V is TRBV12-3 or TRBV12-4 and J is TRBJ1-5; tentative D call: TRBD1 (6 bases). The V and J ends lost 6 bases and 2 bases respectively, with 23 bases between them. The CDR3 length is 18 residues. The CDR3 loop reads CASSRQRLAGGRNQPQHF. The DNA of the CDR3 is TGTGCCAGCAGCCGACAAAGACTAGCGGGGGGCCGCAATCAGCCCCAGCATTTT.

The rearrangement links TRBV30 to TRBJ1-1, with D unclear. The germline V gene has CDR1 GTSNPN and CDR2 SVGIG (reference sequence). The V gene lost 8 bases and the J gene lost 3 bases, with 7 bases spanning the gap. The CDR3 totals 10 residues. The DNA for the CDR3 is TGTGCCGGGCGGTACACTGAAGCTTTCTTT. This encodes CAGRYTEAFF.

CDR3 region: CAIGSDAGGGFGGYTF. The CDR3 DNA is TGTGCCATCGGCTCCGATGCAGGGGGCGGGTTCGGTGGCTACACCTTC. The V gene is TRBV10-3, the J gene TRBJ1-2; TRBD1 matches at 8 bases. V gave up 8 bases and J gave up 7 bases; unmatched junction bases: 18. Looked up from germline, CDR1 is ENHRY and CDR2 is SYGVKD. This CDR3 spans 16 amino acids.

This clonotype was detected many times. The chain uses TRBV3-1 and TRBJ2-3, with 7 positions matching TRBD2. CDR1 is LGHDT and CDR2 is YNNKEL in the germline V gene (reference sequence). The CDR3 extends over 15 amino acids. V lost 2 bases, J lost 4 bases, and 6 bases stayed unmatched. CDR3 in DNA: TGTGCCAGCAGCCAATCTGGCGGGGGACCAGATACGCAGTATTTT. Its protein is CASSQSGGGPDTQYF.

This clonotype has at least ten counts. The chain recombines TRBV6-1 with TRBJ1-2; D not certain. The CDR3 runs to 13 residues. The V end lost 5 bases, the J end lost 1 base, and 8 bases lay between the germline ends. The germline gives CDR1 MNHNS, CDR2 SASEGT. The CDR3 DNA reads as TGTGCCAGCAGTCACCATATTAACTATGGCTACACCTTC. Translation gives CASSHHINYGYTF.

This clonotype has at least ten counts. V usage is TRBV12-3 or TRBV12-4 and J usage is TRBJ1-4; D remains unclear. Trimming stripped 5 bases from V and 3 bases from J, with 13 bases between. The CDR3 runs 15 residues. The CDR3 sequence: CASSLGRAANEKLFF. The CDR3 bases are TGTGCCAGCAGTCTAGGGAGAGCGGCTAATGAAAAACTGTTTTTT.

Details on this clonotype: At one end, the junction sequence differs from germline, possibly due to a read error. V usage is TRBV3-1 and J usage is TRBJ1-6; possible D gene TRBD1, 6 bases. The CDR3 extends over 15 amino acids. The germline CDR1 and CDR2 sequences are LGHDT and YNNKEL (reference sequence). In DNA, the CDR3 is TGTGCCAACAGCCCACAGGGAGGCTATAATTCACCCCTCCACTTT. As protein: CANSPQGGYNSPLHF.

Concerning this clonotype: A far larger clone is one nucleotide away, so this likely arose from a read error. This chain uses TRBV11-2 with TRBJ2-1; 15 bases are a match to TRBD2. V dropped 6 bases and J dropped 10; count of bases not matched to a gene: 22. The CDR3 runs to 20 residues. CDR1 is SGHAT, CDR2 FQNNGV, per germline. The DNA of the CDR3 is TGTGCCAGCAGACCCCTGCCCGGACTAGCGGGGGGGCAGGTGCAATACGAGCAGTTCTTC. Amino acid sequence: CASRPLPGLAGGQVQYEQFF.

Comment on this clonotype: This likely traces to a read error, being one base from a far larger clone. This rearrangement joins TRBV13 to TRBJ2-3; 8 bases map to TRBD1. The DNA end is more similar to TRBJ2-1, so the J call may be wrong. The CDR3 contains 14 residues. Germline V CDR1 and CDR2: PRHDT, FYEKMQ (reference sequence). DNA for the CDR3: TGTGCCAGCAGTTACAGGACAGGGAGCCATAAGCAGTTCTTC. Translated, it gives CASSYRTGSHKQFF.

The rearrangement links TRBV6-5 to TRBJ1-1, with D possibly being TRBD1 (5 bases). The CDR3 has 14 amino acids. Germline-derived CDR1 and CDR2 are MNHEY and SVGAGI. Trimming left V 2 bases short and J 7 bases short, with 14 bases between. The CDR3 sequence is CASSYGPGTDEAFF. The DNA of the CDR3 is TGTGCCAGCAGTTACGGGCCAGGGACGGATGAAGCTTTCTTT.

This clonotype has ten or more counts. V is TRBV7-8 and J is TRBJ1-1; D gene unclear. The length of the CDR3 is 12 residues. From germline, CDR1 is SGHVS and CDR2 FQNEAQ. V was pared by 5 bases and J by 5 bases, with 9 bases between. CDR3 nucleotides: TGTGCCAGCAGCGAGGACCCAACTGAAGCTTTCTTT. Translated: CASSEDPTEAFF.

The table lists this clonotype with many counts. The chain joins TRBV9 to TRBJ1-5; weak D call: TRBD1 (6 bases). Trimming shortened V by 4 bases and J by 2 bases, and 13 bases separated the two germline ends. Germline CDR1 SGDLS, CDR2 YYNGEE. The CDR3 sequence is 15 residues long. The CDR3 DNA is TGTGCCAGCAGCCCAGGGGAAACGCGCAATCAGCCCCAGCATTTT. Its protein is CASSPGETRNQPQHF.

This clonotype has only a few counts. The junction departs from the called germline gene at one end, perhaps through a read error. V gene TRBV7-7 combines with J gene TRBJ2-5; D not certain. This CDR3 region has 14 residues. Per the germline V gene, CDR1 is SSHAT and CDR2 is FNYEAQ (reference sequence). CDR3 bases: TGTGCTAGCAGCTTAGTACCGGAACAAGAGACCCAGTACTTC. Amino acid sequence: CASSLVPEQETQYF. Variable domain in full (rest from reference TRBV7-7 and TRBJ2-5): GAGVSQSPRYKVTKRGQDVTLRCDPISSHATLYWYQQALGQGPEFLTYFNYEAQPDKSGLPSDRFSAERPEGSISTLTIQRTEQRDSAMYRCASSLVPEQETQYFGPGTRLLVL.

This clonotype came up many times. This chain links TRBV20-1 with TRBJ2-4; the D gene is possibly TRBD1 (7 bases). This CDR3 has 17 residues. CDR1 is DFQATT, CDR2 SNEGSKA, per germline (reference sequence). V dropped 0 bases and J dropped 7 bases, with 22 bases sitting between them. The DNA of the CDR3 is TGCAGTGCTAGAGACCAGGGGGAGCTGGGGGGCGTCAACATTCAGTACTTC. Amino acid sequence: CSARDQGELGGVNIQYF.